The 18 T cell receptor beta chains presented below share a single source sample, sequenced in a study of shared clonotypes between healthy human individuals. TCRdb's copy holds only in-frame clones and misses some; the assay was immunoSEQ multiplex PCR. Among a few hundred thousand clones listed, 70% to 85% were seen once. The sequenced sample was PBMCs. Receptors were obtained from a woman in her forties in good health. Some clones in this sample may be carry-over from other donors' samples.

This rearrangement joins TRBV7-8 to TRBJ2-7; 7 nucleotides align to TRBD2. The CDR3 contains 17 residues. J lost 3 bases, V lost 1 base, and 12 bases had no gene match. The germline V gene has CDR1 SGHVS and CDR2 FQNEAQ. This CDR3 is CASSLGFWGERDYEQYF. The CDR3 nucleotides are TGTGCCAGCAGCTTAGGTTTTTGGGGGGAGCGGGACTACGAGCAGTACTTC.

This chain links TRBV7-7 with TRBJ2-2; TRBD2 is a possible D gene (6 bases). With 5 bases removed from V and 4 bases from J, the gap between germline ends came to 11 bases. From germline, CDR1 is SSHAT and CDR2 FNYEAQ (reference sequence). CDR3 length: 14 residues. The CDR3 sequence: CASSTNGGTGELFF. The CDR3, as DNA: TGTGCCAGCAGCACCAACGGGGGCACCGGGGAGCTGTTTTTT.

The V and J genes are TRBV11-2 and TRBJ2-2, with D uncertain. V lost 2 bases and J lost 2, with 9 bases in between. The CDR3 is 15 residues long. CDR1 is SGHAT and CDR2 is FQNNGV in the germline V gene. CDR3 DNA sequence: TGTGCCAGCAGCTTAATCGCGCGTAACACCGGGGAGCTGTTTTTT. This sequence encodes CASSLIARNTGELFF.

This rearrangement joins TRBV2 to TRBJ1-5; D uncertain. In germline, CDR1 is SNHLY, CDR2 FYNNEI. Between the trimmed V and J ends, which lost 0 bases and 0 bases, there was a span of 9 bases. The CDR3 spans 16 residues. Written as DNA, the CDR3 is TGTGCCAGCAGTGAAGCCGGACGTTATAGCAATCAGCCCCAGCATTTT. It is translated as CASSEAGRYSNQPQHF.

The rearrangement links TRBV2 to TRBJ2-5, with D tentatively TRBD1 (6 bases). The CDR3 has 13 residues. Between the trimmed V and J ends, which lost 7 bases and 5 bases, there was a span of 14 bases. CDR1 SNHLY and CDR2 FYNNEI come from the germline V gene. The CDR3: CASMSGVGETQYF. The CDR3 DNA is TGTGCCAGCATGTCAGGGGTTGGGGAGACCCAGTACTTC.

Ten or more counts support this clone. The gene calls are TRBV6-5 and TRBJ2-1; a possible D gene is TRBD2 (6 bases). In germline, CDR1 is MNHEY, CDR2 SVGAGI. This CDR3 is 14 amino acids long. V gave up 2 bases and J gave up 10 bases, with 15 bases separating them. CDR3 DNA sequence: TGTGCCAGCAGTTACGGTTACTCTGGGAGGGAGCAGTTCTTC. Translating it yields CASSYGYSGREQFF.

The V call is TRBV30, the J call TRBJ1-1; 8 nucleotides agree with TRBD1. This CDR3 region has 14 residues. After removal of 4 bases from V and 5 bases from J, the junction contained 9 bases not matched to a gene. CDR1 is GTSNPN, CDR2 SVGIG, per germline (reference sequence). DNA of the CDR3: TGTGCCTGGATTGGGCAGGGGGCTGGAACTGAAGCTTTCTTT. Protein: CAWIGQGAGTEAFF.

The CDR3 loop reads CASSEGPANYGYTF. In DNA, the CDR3 is TGTGCCAGCAGTGAAGGTCCTGCGAACTATGGCTACACCTTC. The V gene is TRBV6-1, the J gene TRBJ1-2; D ambiguous. Germline CDR1 and CDR2: MNHNS and SASEGT. This CDR3 spans 14 amino acids. V was shortened by 1 base and J by 2 bases, with 8 bases between the two germline ends.

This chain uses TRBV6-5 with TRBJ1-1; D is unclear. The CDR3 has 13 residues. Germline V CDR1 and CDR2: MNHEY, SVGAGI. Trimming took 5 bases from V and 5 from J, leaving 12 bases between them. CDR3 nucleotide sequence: TGTGCCAGCAGTCCCCACTGGGAGACTGAAGCTTTCTTT. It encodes CASSPHWETEAFF.

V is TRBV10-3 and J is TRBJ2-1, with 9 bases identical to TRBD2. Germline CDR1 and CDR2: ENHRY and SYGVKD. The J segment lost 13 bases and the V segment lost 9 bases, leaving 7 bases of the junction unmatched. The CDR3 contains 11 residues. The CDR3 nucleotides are TGTGCCATTGAAAGTGGGACTAGCCAGTTCTTC. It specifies CAIESGTSQFF.

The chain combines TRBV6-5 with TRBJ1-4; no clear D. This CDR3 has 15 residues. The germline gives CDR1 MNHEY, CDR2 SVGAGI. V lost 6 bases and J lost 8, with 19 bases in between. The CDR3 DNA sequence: TGTGCCAGCAGCCTCGACGGGGTTGAGGGCGAAAAACTGTTTTTT. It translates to CASSLDGVEGEKLFF.

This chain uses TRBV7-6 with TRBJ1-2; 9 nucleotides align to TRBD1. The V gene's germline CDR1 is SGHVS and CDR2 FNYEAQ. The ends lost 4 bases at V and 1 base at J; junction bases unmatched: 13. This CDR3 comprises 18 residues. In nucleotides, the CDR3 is TGTGCCAGCAGCTCGCTCCGGGACAGGGAGTTGGTTAACTATGGCTACACCTTC. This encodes CASSSLRDRELVNYGYTF.

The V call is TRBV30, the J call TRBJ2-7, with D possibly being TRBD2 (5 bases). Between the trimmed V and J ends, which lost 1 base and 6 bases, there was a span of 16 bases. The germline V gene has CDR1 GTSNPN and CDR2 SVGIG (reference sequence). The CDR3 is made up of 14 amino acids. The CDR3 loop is CAWSGNSGSREQYF. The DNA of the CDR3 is TGTGCCTGGAGTGGTAACAGCGGTTCCCGCGAGCAGTACTTC.

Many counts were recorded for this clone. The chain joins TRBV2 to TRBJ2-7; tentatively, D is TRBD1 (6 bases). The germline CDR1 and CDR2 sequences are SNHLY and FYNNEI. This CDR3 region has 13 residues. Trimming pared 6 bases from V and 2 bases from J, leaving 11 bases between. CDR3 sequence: CASRQGPTYEQYF. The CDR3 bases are TGTGCCAGCAGACAGGGCCCTACCTACGAGCAGTACTTC.

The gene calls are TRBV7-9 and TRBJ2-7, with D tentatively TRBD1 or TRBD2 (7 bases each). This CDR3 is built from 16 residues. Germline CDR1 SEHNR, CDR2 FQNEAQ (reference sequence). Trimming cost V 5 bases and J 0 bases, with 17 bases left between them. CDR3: CASSPGGGPSSYEQYF. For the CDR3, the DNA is TGTGCCAGCAGCCCAGGGGGGGGGCCCAGCTCCTACGAGCAGTACTTC.

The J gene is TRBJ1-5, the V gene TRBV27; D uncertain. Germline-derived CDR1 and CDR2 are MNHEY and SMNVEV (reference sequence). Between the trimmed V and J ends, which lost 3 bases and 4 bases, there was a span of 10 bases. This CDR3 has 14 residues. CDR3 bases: TGTGCCAGCAGTTTGATAGGCATAAATCAGCCCCAGCATTTT. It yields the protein CASSLIGINQPQHF.

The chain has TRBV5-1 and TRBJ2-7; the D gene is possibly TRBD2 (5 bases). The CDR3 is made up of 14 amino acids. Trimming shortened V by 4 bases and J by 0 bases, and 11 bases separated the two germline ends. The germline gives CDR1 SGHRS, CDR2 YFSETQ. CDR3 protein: CASSKREGSYEQYF. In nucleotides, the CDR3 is TGCGCCAGCAGCAAGAGAGAGGGCTCCTACGAGCAGTACTTC.

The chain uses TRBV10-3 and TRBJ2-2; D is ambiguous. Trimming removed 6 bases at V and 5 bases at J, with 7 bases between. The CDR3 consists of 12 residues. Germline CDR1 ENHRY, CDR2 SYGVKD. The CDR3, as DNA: TGTGCCATCAGGGGTGGAACCGGGGAGCTGTTTTTT. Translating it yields CAIRGGTGELFF.